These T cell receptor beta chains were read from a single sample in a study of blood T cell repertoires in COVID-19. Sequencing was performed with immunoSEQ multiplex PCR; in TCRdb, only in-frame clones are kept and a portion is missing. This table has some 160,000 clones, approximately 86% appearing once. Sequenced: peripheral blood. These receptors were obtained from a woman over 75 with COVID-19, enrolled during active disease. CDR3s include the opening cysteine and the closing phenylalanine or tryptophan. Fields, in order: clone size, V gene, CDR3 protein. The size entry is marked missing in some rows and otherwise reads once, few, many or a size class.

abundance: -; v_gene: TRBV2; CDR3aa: CASSASRYETQYF
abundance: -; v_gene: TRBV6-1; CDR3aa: CASSEALDRANTQYF
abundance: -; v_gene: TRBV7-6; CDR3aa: CASSSRTASVQYF
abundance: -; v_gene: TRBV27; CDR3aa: CASSLEFPYNEQFF
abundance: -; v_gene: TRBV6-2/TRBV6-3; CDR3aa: CASSQKQGTYSNSPLHF
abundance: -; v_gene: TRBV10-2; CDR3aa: CASSEPSLGSYNQPQHF
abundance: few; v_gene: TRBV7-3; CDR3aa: CASSPPGGFEQFF
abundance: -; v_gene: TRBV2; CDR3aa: CASRTDRGVLDTIYF
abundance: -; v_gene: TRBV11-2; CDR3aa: CASSYGQAWGNTIYF
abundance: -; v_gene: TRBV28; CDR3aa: CASRRGLAGAYEQYF
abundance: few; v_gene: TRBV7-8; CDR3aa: CASSETPTGLDIVFF
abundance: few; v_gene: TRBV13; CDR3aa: CASSFPEDPPRVYGYTF
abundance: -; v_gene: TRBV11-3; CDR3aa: CASSLASGTYNEQFF
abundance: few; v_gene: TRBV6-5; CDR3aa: CASSSRREFSDTQYF
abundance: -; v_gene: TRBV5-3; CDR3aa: CARSLLGLAEAYNEQFF
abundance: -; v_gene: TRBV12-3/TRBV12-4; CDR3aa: CASSFDTAEAFF
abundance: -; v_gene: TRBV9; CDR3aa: CASSVGQQWDTEAFF
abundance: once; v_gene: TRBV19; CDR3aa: CASRRPGQETQYF
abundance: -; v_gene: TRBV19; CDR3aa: CASNLAGVSNQPQHF
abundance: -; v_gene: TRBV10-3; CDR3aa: CATTTGVAGELFF
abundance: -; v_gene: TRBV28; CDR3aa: CASKAAYEQYF
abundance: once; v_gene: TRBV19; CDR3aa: CASRRPGQNYQPQHF
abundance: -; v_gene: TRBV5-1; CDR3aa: CASSDRATSTDTQYF
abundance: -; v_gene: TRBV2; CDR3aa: CASSSYHGGNQPQHF
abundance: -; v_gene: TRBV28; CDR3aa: CASSLTLNQPQHF
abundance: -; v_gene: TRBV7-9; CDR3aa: CASSLSGEKLFF
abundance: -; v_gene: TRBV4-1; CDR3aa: CASSQDLSGNHANEQFF
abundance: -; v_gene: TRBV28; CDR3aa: CASSLSQAFSGNTIYF
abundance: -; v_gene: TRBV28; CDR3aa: CASSSTSAFSYEQYF
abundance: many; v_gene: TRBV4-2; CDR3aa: CASSQDPVPGETQYF
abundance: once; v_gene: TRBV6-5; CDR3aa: CASSYSTSGHNEQFF
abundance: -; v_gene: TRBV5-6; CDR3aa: CASSLARGYNEQFF
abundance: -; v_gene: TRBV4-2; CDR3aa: CASRGLAGNTGELFF
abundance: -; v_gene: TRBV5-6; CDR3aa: CASSLLGNGVGYTF
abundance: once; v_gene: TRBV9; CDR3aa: CASSLLAGGYNEQFF
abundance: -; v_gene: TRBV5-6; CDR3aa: CASSLVAGDGELFF
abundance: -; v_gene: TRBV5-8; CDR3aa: CASSKGQGGWQFF
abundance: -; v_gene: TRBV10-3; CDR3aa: CAISDTGGLEAFF
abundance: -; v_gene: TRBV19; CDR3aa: CASTESATLVSGNTIYF
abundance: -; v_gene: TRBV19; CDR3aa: CASSNQGARGQPQHF
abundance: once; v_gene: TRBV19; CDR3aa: CASRIQASGRELFF